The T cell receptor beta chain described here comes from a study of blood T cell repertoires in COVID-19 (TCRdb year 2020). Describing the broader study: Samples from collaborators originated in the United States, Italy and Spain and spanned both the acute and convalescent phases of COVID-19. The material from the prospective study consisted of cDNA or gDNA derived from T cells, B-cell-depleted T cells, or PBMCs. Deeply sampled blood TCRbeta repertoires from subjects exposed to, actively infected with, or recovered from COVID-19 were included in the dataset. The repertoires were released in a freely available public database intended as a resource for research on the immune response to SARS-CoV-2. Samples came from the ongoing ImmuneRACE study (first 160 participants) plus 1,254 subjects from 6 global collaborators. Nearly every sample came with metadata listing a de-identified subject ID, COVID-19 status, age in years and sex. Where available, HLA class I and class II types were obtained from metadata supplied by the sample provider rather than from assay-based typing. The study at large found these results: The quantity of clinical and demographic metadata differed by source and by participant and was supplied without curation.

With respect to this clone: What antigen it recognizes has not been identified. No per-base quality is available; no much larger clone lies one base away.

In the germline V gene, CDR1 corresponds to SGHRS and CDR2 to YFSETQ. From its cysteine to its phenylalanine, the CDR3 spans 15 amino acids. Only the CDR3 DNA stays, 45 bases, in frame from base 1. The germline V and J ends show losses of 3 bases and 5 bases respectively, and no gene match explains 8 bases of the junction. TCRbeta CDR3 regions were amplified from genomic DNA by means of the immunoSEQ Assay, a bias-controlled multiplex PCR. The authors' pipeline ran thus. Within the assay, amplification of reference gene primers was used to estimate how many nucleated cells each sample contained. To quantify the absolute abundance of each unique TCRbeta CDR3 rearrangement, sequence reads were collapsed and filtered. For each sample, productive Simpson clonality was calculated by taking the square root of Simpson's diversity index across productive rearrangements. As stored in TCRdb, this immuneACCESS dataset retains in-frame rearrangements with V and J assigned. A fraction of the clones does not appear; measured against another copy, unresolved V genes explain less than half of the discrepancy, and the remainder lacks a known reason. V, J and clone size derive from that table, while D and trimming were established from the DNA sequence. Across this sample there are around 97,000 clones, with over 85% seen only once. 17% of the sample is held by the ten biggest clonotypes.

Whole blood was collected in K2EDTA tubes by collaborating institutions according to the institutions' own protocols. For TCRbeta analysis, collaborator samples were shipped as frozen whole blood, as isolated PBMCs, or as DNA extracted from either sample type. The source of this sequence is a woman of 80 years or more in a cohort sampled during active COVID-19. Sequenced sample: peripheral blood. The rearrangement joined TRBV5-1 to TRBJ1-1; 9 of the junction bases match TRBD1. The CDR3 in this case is CASSSGQGGVTEAFF. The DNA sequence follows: TGCGCCAGCAGCTCGGGACAGGGAGGGGTAACTGAAGCTTTCTTT.